The 24 T cell receptor beta chains presented below share a single source sample, sequenced in a study of PD-L1 blockade in urothelial cancer. Time point: pretreatment peripheral blood. Generated by immunoSEQ multiplex PCR, the TCRdb table keeps only in-frame clones and is missing some. The table shows tens of thousands of clones, with around 83% occurring only once. The sequencing used PBMCs, collected around atezolizumab (anti-PD-L1) treatment. The receptors were gathered from a woman in her 70s with urothelial cancer.

This sequence joins TRBV5-3 and TRBJ1-2; 8 bases line up with TRBD1. TRBV5-3 counts as an open reading frame of uncertain function. The V and J ends lost 0 bases and 7 bases, in that order; junction bases with no gene match: 17. This CDR3 comprises 18 residues. In DNA, the CDR3 is TGTGCCAGAAGCTTGGGGGCCAGGGGGCTAAGTGCTTTATGTGGCTACACCTTC. Its translation: CARSLGARGLSALCGYTF.

The chain employs TRBV7-9 and TRBJ1-1, with no clear D. The germline V and J ends were trimmed by 6 bases and 7 bases, with 15 bases remaining between them. CDR3 length: 13 residues. Germline CDR1 SEHNR, CDR2 FQNEAQ (reference sequence). The CDR3 DNA follows: TGTGCCAGCAGTTATCAGGCCTTTCATGAAGCTTTCTTT. Residues: CASSYQAFHEAFF.

The J gene is TRBJ2-7, the V gene TRBV7-9; 7 bases fit TRBD2. This CDR3 comprises 13 residues. The V and J ends lost 4 bases and 1 base, in that order; junction bases with no gene match: 1. The germline V gene has CDR1 SEHNR and CDR2 FQNEAQ (reference sequence). CDR3 sequence reads: CASSWGGSYEQYF. CDR3 sequence (DNA): TGTGCCAGCAGCTGGGGAGGGTCCTACGAGCAGTACTTC.

The V call is TRBV7-6, the J call TRBJ1-6; a weak D match, TRBD1 (5 bases). Germline loops: CDR1 SGHVS, CDR2 FNYEAQ. Trimming took 4 bases from V and 9 from J, leaving 10 bases between them. The CDR3 has 13 residues. The CDR3, as DNA: TGTGCCAGCAGCTCAGGGCCCGGTTCACCCCTCCACTTT. Translated: CASSSGPGSPLHF.

J is TRBJ2-7 and V is TRBV5-1; D is possibly TRBD1 (5 bases). This CDR3 is 15 amino acids long. Trimming took 5 bases from V and 2 from J, leaving 17 bases between them. Germline V gene data show CDR1 as SGHRS and CDR2 as YFSETQ. The DNA of the CDR3 is TGCGCCAGCAGTCTTGCCCTTAGACAGACCTACGAGCAGTACTTC. This codes for CASSLALRQTYEQYF.

DNA for the CDR3: TGCGCCAGCAGCCAAGGAGACACATTCTCAACTAATGAAAAACTGTTTTTT. The encoded protein is CASSQGDTFSTNEKLFF. This rearrangement joins TRBV4-1 to TRBJ1-4; D unclear. Trimming stripped 1 base from V and 0 bases from J, with 12 bases between. This CDR3 is built from 17 residues. The germline V gene encodes CDR1 MGHRA and CDR2 YSYEKL.

The sample holds a few counts of this clone. This sequence joins TRBV2 and TRBJ1-2; TRBD1 is a possible D gene (6 bases). CDR3 length equals 13 residues. V was clipped by 4 bases and J by 2 bases, with 8 bases between them. Germline CDR1 is SNHLY and CDR2 is FYNNEI. The CDR3 coding sequence is TGTGCCAGCAGTGGGCAGGGGAACTATGGCTACACCTTC. This translates into CASSGQGNYGYTF.

This rearrangement joins TRBV6-6 to TRBJ2-7, with 9 nucleotides matching TRBD1. V shed 4 bases and J 2 bases; nucleotides not matched to a gene: 6. This CDR3 is 15 amino acids long. Germline V gives CDR1 MNHNY, CDR2 SVGAGI (reference sequence). The CDR3: CASSSSGTGTYEQYF. DNA of the CDR3: TGTGCCAGCAGTTCCTCCGGGACAGGGACCTACGAGCAGTACTTC.

The chain has TRBV5-6 and TRBJ2-5; possibly TRBD1 for D (6 bases). V gave up 2 bases and J gave up 5 bases, with 10 bases separating them. This CDR3 comprises 13 residues. Germline CDR1 is SGHDT and CDR2 is YYEEEE. CDR3 amino acids: CASSFTGYETQYF. The CDR3 DNA is TGTGCCAGCAGCTTTACAGGGTATGAGACCCAGTACTTC. Together with reference TRBV5-6 and TRBJ2-5, the CDR3 gives the full variable domain: DAGVTQSPTHLIKTRGQQVTLRCSPKSGHDTVSWYQQALGQGPQFIFQYYEEEERQRGNFPDRFSGHQFPNYSSELNVNALLLGDSALYLCASSFTGYETQYFGPGTRLLVL.

The CDR3 region is CASSLVGGTRQFF. DNA of the CDR3: TGCGCCAGCAGCTTGGTAGGCGGGACTAGACAGTTCTTC. The chain employs TRBV5-1 and TRBJ2-1, with 8 bases identical to TRBD2. The CDR3 runs to 13 residues. From germline, CDR1 is SGHRS and CDR2 YFSETQ. V lost 0 bases to trimming and J lost 13 bases; unmatched junction nucleotides: 6.

The chain combines TRBV6-1 with TRBJ2-7, with 11 bases that match TRBD2. The germline V gene has CDR1 MNHNS and CDR2 SASEGT. J gave up 3 bases and V 7 bases, and 5 bases lay outside the gene matches. The CDR3 runs to 14 residues. In DNA, the CDR3 is TGTGCCAGCAAGTCCACTAGCGGGAGCTACGAGCAGTACTTC. This gives the protein CASKSTSGSYEQYF.

The chain is built from TRBV4-1 and TRBJ2-7; possibly TRBD2 for D (6 bases). Trimming cost V 3 bases and J 3 bases, with 15 bases left between them. The CDR3 is 15 residues long. Germline CDR1 reads MGHRA; CDR2 reads YSYEKL. The CDR3 region is CASSHRSSENYEQYF. The CDR3 coding sequence is TGCGCCAGCAGCCACCGATCTAGCGAGAACTACGAGCAGTACTTC.

The chain employs TRBV7-8 and TRBJ1-6; no clear D. Germline CDR1 and CDR2: SGHVS and FQNEAQ. The V gene lost 3 bases and the J gene lost 7 bases, with 10 bases spanning the gap. CDR3 length equals 14 residues. The CDR3 DNA sequence: TGTGCCAGCAGCTTGTACGTTGGCAATTCACCCCTCCACTTT. Its protein is CASSLYVGNSPLHF.

V is TRBV7-2 and J is TRBJ1-2; TRBD1 matches at 8 bases. From germline, CDR1 is SGHTA and CDR2 FQGNSA. V shed 1 base, J shed 11 bases, and the junction held 21 bases outside the gene matches. The CDR3 extends over 18 amino acids. CDR3 nucleotides: TGTGCCAGCAGCTTAGGAAGCCAGGGGGCGCTTTACCCTATGGGGTACACCTTC. This sequence encodes CASSLGSQGALYPMGYTF.

The chain uses TRBV7-8 and TRBJ2-6, with no clear D. CDR1 is SGHVS, CDR2 FQNEAQ, per germline. The CDR3 consists of 14 residues. V lost 3 bases and J lost 2, with 5 bases in between. DNA of the CDR3: TGTGCCAGCAGCTTGTCCGCTGGGGCCAACGTCCTGACTTTC. Translating gives CASSLSAGANVLTF.

The chain links TRBV19 to TRBJ2-7, with 7 bases matching TRBD2. The ends lost 4 bases at V and 3 bases at J; junction bases unmatched: 9. The CDR3 length is 15 residues. The germline V gene encodes CDR1 LNHDA and CDR2 SQIVND (reference sequence). CDR3 amino acids: CASSTGGGHFYEQYF. Written as DNA, the CDR3 is TGTGCCAGTAGTACGGGAGGAGGACATTTCTACGAGCAGTACTTC. The variable domain in full, completed from reference TRBV19 and TRBJ2-7, reads DGGITQSPKYLFRKEGQNVTLSCEQNLNHDAMYWYRQDPGQGLRLIYYSQIVNDFQKGDIAEGYSVSREKKESFPLTVTSAQKNPTAFYLCASSTGGGHFYEQYFGPGTRLTVT.

This rearrangement joins TRBV6-6 to TRBJ1-2; D not resolved. Germline assignment: CDR1 MNHNY and CDR2 SVGAGI (reference sequence). Trimming left V 0 bases short and J 4 bases short, with 12 bases between. The CDR3 extends over 15 amino acids. Here the CDR3 DNA reads TGTGCCAGCAGTTACTCGAGTTGGGAGGGCTATGGCTACACCTTC. Translated: CASSYSSWEGYGYTF.

The chain is built from TRBV2 and TRBJ1-5; tentatively, D is TRBD1 (6 bases). The CDR3 has 15 residues. V was shortened by 5 bases and J by 3 bases, with 14 bases between the two germline ends. Germline V gene lookup returns CDR1 SNHLY and CDR2 FYNNEI. This CDR3 is CASSLTRDNNQPQHF. The CDR3 region has the DNA TGTGCCAGCAGTCTAACCCGGGACAACAATCAGCCCCAGCATTTT.

The genes are TRBV5-4 and TRBJ2-1; D is uncertain. CDR1 is SGHNT, CDR2 YYREEE, per germline (reference sequence). This CDR3 has 12 amino acids. The germline V and J ends were trimmed by 4 bases and 10 bases, with 12 bases remaining between them. The DNA of the CDR3 is TGTGCCAGCAGCCCAGACTGGAGCGAGCAGTTCTTC. This codes for CASSPDWSEQFF. The full variable domain, its missing parts supplied by reference TRBV5-4 and TRBJ2-1, is ETGVTQSPTHLIKTRGQQVTLRCSSQSGHNTVSWYQQALGQGPQFIFQYYREEENGRGNFPPRFSGLQFPNYSSELNVNALELDDSALYLCASSPDWSEQFFGPGTRLTVL.

This sequence joins TRBV28 and TRBJ2-1, with 7 bases identical to TRBD1. The ends lost 6 bases at V and 1 base at J; junction bases unmatched: 6. The CDR3 extends over 15 amino acids. Germline assignment: CDR1 MDHEN and CDR2 SYDVKM. The CDR3 DNA is TGTGCCAGCAGCTTCCGGGACAGTTCCTACAATGAGCAGTTCTTC. Protein sequence: CASSFRDSSYNEQFF.

This clone came up a few times. This chain uses TRBV27 with TRBJ2-2, with TRBD2 as a possible D gene (7 bases). Per germline, CDR1 MNHEY and CDR2 SMNVEV (reference sequence). The CDR3 loop spans 18 amino acids. The V end lost 7 bases, the J end lost 4 bases, and 25 bases lay between the germline ends. CDR3 coding DNA: TGTGCCAGCACCCAAAGGCTGGGGGGGGGCGCGGTCACCGGGGAGCTGTTTTTT. It yields the protein CASTQRLGGGAVTGELFF.

The chain combines TRBV29-1 with TRBJ2-3, with a tentative D call TRBD2 (6 bases). The CDR3 sequence is 12 residues long. V was clipped by 4 bases and J by 1 base, with 6 bases between them. In germline, CDR1 is SQVTM, CDR2 ANQGSEA. CDR3 region: CSVGGGTDTQYF. The CDR3 region has the DNA TGCAGCGTTGGGGGGGGCACAGATACGCAGTATTTT.

The V call is TRBV7-9, the J call TRBJ2-3, with D possibly TRBD1 on 7 matching bases. Looked up from germline, CDR1 is SEHNR and CDR2 is FQNEAQ (reference sequence). The CDR3 spans 15 residues. Trimming left V 7 bases short and J 2 bases short, with 16 bases between. The CDR3 DNA reads as TGTGCCAGCACCCGACAGGGAGGAATCACAGATACGCAGTATTTT. It encodes CASTRQGGITDTQYF.

The chain is built from TRBV28 and TRBJ2-1; 9 nucleotides align to TRBD1. V shed 6 bases, J shed 5 bases, and the junction held 8 bases outside the gene matches. This CDR3 is 15 amino acids long. Germline V gene sequence: CDR1 MDHEN, CDR2 SYDVKM. The CDR3 sequence is CASSSGGQGNNEQFF. In DNA form, the CDR3 reads TGTGCCAGCAGCTCCGGGGGACAGGGCAACAATGAGCAGTTCTTC.